This T cell receptor beta chain was captured in a study of CD8 T cells in Susac syndrome. Overall study context: There were Susac syndrome patients who were therapy-naive at blood draw, others on corticosteroids, and others on intravenous immunoglobulin alone. Whole-study findings and limits: The study conceded that its TCR sequencing and HLA analysis involved relatively few individuals.

As judged by recently defined diagnostic criteria, patients with Susac syndrome had definite or probable disease. The CDR3 runs 15 residues. Germline loops: CDR1 SGDLS, CDR2 YYNGEE. V dropped 2 bases and J dropped 9; count of bases not matched to a gene: 9. RNA totalling roughly 0.45 to 1 ug underwent reverse transcription with random hexamers. immunoSEQ multiplex PCR amplified TCR beta CDR3 across 54 Vbeta, 13 Jbeta. One entry per CDR3 protein results from TCRdb running MiXCR on the immunoSEQ multiplex PCR reads. The sample holds just under 95,000 distinct CDR3 sequences, roughly 94% seen once. As for this clonotype: Its antigen remains unidentified.

Material: CD4+ T cells from PBMCs. This receptor was identified in a human donor with Susac syndrome. The J gene is TRBJ2-1, the V gene TRBV9; 9 bases fit TRBD1. CDR3 amino acids: CASSVTGQGLGEQFF. The CDR3 bases are TGTGCCAGCAGCGTCACAGGACAGGGGCTCGGTGAGCAGTTCTTC.